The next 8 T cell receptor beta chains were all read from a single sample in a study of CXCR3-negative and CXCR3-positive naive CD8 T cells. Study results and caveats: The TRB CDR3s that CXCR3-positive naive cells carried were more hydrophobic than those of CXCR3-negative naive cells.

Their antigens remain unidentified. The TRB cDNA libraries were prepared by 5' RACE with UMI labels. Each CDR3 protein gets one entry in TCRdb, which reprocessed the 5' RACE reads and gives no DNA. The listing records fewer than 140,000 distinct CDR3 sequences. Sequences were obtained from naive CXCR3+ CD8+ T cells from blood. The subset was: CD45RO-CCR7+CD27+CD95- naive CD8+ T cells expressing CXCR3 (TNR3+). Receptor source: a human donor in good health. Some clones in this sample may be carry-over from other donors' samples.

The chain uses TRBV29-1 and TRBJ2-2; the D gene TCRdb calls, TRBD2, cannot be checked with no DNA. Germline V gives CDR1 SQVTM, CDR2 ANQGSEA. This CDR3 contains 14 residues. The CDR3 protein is CSVVANLNTGELFF.

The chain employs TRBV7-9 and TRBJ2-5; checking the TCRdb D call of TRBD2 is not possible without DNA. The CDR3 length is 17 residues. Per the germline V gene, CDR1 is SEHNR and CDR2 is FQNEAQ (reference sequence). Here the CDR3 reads CASSPPQVGNIRETQYF. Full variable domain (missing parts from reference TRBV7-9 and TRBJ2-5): DTGVSQNPRHKITKRGQNVTFRCDPISEHNRLYWYRQTLGQGPEFLTYFQNEAQLEKSRLLSDRFSAERPKGSFSTLEIQRTEQGDSAMYLCASSPPQVGNIRETQYFGPGTRLLVL.

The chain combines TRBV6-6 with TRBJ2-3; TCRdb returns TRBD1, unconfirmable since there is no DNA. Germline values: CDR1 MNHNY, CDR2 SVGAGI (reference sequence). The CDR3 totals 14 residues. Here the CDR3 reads CASSSRGAGDTQYF.

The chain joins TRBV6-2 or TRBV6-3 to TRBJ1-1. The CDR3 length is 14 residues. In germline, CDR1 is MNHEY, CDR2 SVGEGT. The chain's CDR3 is CASRPRGVGTEAFF.

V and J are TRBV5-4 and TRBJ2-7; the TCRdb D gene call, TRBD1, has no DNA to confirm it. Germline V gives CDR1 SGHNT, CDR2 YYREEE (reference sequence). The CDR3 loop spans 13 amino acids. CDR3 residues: CASSTGQTYEQYF.

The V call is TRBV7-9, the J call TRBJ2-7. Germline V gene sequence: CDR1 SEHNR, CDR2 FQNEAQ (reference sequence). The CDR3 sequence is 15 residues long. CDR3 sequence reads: CASSLETGISYEQYF. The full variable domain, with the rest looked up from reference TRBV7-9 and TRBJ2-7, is DTGVSQNPRHKITKRGQNVTFRCDPISEHNRLYWYRQTLGQGPEFLTYFQNEAQLEKSRLLSDRFSAERPKGSFSTLEIQRTEQGDSAMYLCASSLETGISYEQYFGPGTRLTVT.

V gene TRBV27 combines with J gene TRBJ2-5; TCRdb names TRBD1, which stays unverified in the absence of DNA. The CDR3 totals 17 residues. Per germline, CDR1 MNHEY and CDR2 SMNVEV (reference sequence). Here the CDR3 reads CASSLGQTRGPQETQYF.

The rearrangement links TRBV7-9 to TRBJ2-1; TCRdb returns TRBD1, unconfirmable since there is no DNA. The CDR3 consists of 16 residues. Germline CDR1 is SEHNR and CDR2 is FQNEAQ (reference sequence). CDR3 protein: CASSLALGGEVNEQFF.